The 8 T cell receptor beta chains below all came from one sample that was sequenced in a study of T cells in tuberculosis. After thawing and overnight rest, PBMC were stained with GMM-loaded CD1B tetramer, viability dye and anti-CD3 for sorting. C32 glucose monomycolate from Rhodococcus equi was loaded onto the CD1B tetramers. Data came from immunoSEQ multiplex PCR; TCRdb stores just in-frame clones and leaves some out. The sample has 80,000 to 90,000 clones; roughly 90% are singletons. Source material: CD1b-GMM tetramer-negative cells sorted from PBMCs. These receptors were collected from an adult woman with latent tuberculosis.

The rearrangement uses TRBV30 and TRBJ1-5, with D tentatively TRBD1 (6 bases). The V gene's germline CDR1 is GTSNPN and CDR2 SVGIG (reference sequence). V dropped 1 base and J dropped 12 bases, with 22 bases sitting between them. This CDR3 is 15 amino acids long. CDR3 sequence: CAWSGGHSSEIFQHF. The CDR3 nucleotides read TGTGCCTGGAGTGGGGGACACTCCTCGGAGATTTTCCAGCATTTT. Filled out from reference TRBV30 and TRBJ1-5, the complete variable domain reads SQTIHQWPATLVQPVGSPLSLECTVEGTSNPNLYWYRQAAGRGLQLLFYSVGIGQISSEVPQNLSASRPQDRQFILSSKKLLLSDSGFYLCAWSGGHSSEIFQHFGDGTRLSIL.

The chain links TRBV19 to TRBJ2-4, with TRBD2 matching 10 bases. Germline V gene sequence: CDR1 LNHDA, CDR2 SQIVND (reference sequence). The CDR3 contains 16 residues. V lost 3 bases and J lost 9; bases outside the gene matches: 11. CDR3: CASSISGTSDVSIQYF. CDR3 DNA sequence: TGTGCCAGTAGTATTTCCGGGACTAGCGACGTTAGCATTCAGTACTTC.

The chain recombines TRBV5-5 with TRBJ2-3, with D uncertain. Trimming removed 4 bases at V and 5 bases at J, with 14 bases between. The CDR3 consists of 14 residues. Germline V gene lookup returns CDR1 SGHKS and CDR2 YYEKEE (reference sequence). The CDR3 sequence is CASSHVLLGDTQYF. In DNA, the CDR3 is TGTGCCAGCAGCCACGTACTCCTCGGAGATACGCAGTATTTT. Full variable domain (rest looked up from reference TRBV5-5 and TRBJ2-3): DAGVTQSPTHLIKTRGQQVTLRCSPISGHKSVSWYQQVLGQGPQFIFQYYEKEERGRGNFPDRFSARQFPNYSSELNVNALLLGDSALYLCASSHVLLGDTQYFGPGTRLTVL.

The chain has TRBV27 and TRBJ1-2; a weak D match, TRBD1 (6 bases). The CDR3 has 15 residues. Looked up from germline, CDR1 is MNHEY and CDR2 is SMNVEV (reference sequence). V shed 4 bases and J shed 4 bases, with 16 bases lying between them. For the CDR3, the DNA is TGTGCCAGCAGTTCCGCCCGGGGAGGGGGCTATGGCTACACCTTC. Amino acids: CASSSARGGGYGYTF.

Only one count was recorded for this clone. The chain couples TRBV6-1 to TRBJ1-1; 11 bases line up with TRBD1. This CDR3 has 13 amino acids. Per germline, CDR1 MNHNS and CDR2 SASEGT. V lost 8 bases and J lost 1; bases outside the gene matches: 0. This chain's CDR3 is CASGQGANTEAFF. CDR3 in DNA: TGTGCCAGCGGACAGGGGGCGAACACTGAAGCTTTCTTT.

The CDR3 bases are TGTGCCAGCAGAGTAAAGGGGGCTGGGCAGTTCTTC. Translating gives CASRVKGAGQFF. The chain has TRBV6-1 and TRBJ2-1; TRBD1 matches at 7 bases. CDR1 MNHNS and CDR2 SASEGT come from the germline V gene. CDR3 size: 12 residues. With V trimmed by 6 bases and J by 12 bases, 8 bases remained unmatched.

CDR3 coding DNA: TGTGCCAGTAGTATGGGAGGGGGGCTGACAGGGGGGAATAGCAATCAGCCCCAGCATTTT. Protein: CASSMGGGLTGGNSNQPQHF. The chain carries TRBV19 and TRBJ1-5, with 9 bases that match TRBD1. The V gene end was trimmed by 3 bases and the J gene end by 0 bases; junction bases not matched to a gene: 15. This CDR3 spans 20 amino acids. CDR1 and CDR2 from the germline V gene are LNHDA and SQIVND (reference sequence).

The J gene is TRBJ1-2, the V gene TRBV4-2; 11 bases map to TRBD1. The CDR3 spans 14 residues. Germline CDR1 reads LGHNA; CDR2 reads YNFKEQ. Germline trimming cut 7 bases from V and 7 bases from J; bases unmatched to any gene: 8. CDR3 DNA: TGTGCCAGCACCAGGACAGGGGGCGCAAGTGGCTACACCTTC. This encodes CASTRTGGASGYTF.